The clone carrying this T cell receptor beta chain has more than one count but fewer than ten. Its target is unknown. The sample is drawn from a study of T cell repertoires in cytomegalovirus infection. Study at large: Public TCR beta signatures were indicative of both CMV infection and a matching HLA type. General study results and limits: It was HLA-C-restricted CMV-specific TCR beta clonotypes that dominated the response ex vivo.

From the reads, TCRdb called clonotypes with MiXCR, one entry per CDR3 protein. The sample shows under 350,000 distinct CDR3 sequences, 22% of them seen only once. Specimen: cultured PBMCs, collected from culture after CMV antigen stimulation. This receptor was identified in a human donor in good health (CMV status not recorded). Some clones in this sample may be carry-over from other donors' samples.

Written as DNA, the CDR3 is TGTGCCAGCACCTCGGATGATACCCAAGAGACCCAGTACTTC. It yields the protein CASTSDDTQETQYF. This chain joins TRBV5-4 and TRBJ2-5; D is unresolved. V was pared by 6 bases and J by 1 base, with 13 bases between. Germline CDR1 reads SGHNT; CDR2 reads YYREEE (reference sequence). The CDR3 has 14 residues.